Presented here are 30 T cell receptor beta chains from one specimen sequenced in a study of blood T cell repertoires in COVID-19. Using immunoSEQ multiplex PCR, the repertoire was profiled, and TCRdb retains in-frame clones only, with some absent. The repertoire holds 210,000 or so clones, with 80% as singletons. The sample comprised PBMCs or T cells enriched from blood (not recorded which). The receptors shown here come from a man aged 25 to 40 with acute COVID-19.

The J gene is TRBJ1-5, the V gene TRBV6-2 or TRBV6-3; D remains ambiguous. Per the germline V gene, CDR1 is MNHEY and CDR2 is SVGEGT. The CDR3 spans 15 residues. Trimming took 0 bases from V and 11 from J, leaving 17 bases between them. For the CDR3, the DNA is TGTGCCAGCAGTTACTCGGGCAAGACGCAATCAGCCCAGCATTTT. Residues: CASSYSGKTQSAQHF.

The chain has TRBV9 and TRBJ2-7, with a weak D call TRBD1 (6 bases). The CDR3 is 12 residues long. CDR1 is SGDLS and CDR2 is YYNGEE in the germline V gene. Trimming left V 5 bases short and J 4 bases short, with 10 bases between. The CDR3 is CASSAGEYEQYF. The CDR3 coding sequence is TGTGCCAGCAGTGCAGGGGAGTACGAGCAGTACTTC. The entire variable domain, with the rest obtained from reference TRBV9 and TRBJ2-7, is as follows: DSGVTQTPKHLITATGQRVTLRCSPRSGDLSVYWYQQSLDQGLQFLIQYYNGEERAKGNILERFSAQQFPDLHSELNLSSLELGDSALYFCASSAGEYEQYFGPGTRLTVT.

The chain uses TRBV13 and TRBJ2-2, with D perhaps matching TRBD1 (5 bases). The CDR3 is 14 amino acids. Trimming removed 2 bases from V and 1 base from J, with 5 bases in between. Germline CDR1 PRHDT, CDR2 FYEKMQ (reference sequence). The CDR3 loop is CASSLQGNTGELFF. DNA for the CDR3: TGTGCCAGCAGCTTACAGGGGAACACCGGGGAGCTGTTTTTT.

The gene calls are TRBV4-1 and TRBJ1-6; D might be TRBD1 (5 bases). The CDR3 runs to 13 residues. Germline V gives CDR1 MGHRA, CDR2 YSYEKL. With 8 bases removed from V and 9 bases from J, the gap between germline ends came to 14 bases. CDR3 residues: CASDPGNSSPLHF. The CDR3 DNA sequence: TGCGCCAGCGACCCAGGGAATAGTTCACCCCTCCACTTT.

This sequence joins TRBV6-5 and TRBJ2-4, with a possible D match to TRBD1 (5 bases). The CDR3 has 15 residues. V was pared by 6 bases and J by 0 bases, with 12 bases between. Germline V lookup: CDR1 MNHEY, CDR2 SVGAGI. The CDR3, as DNA: TGTGCCAGCAGACCGACAGAATTAGCCAAAAACATTCAGTACTTC. This codes for CASRPTELAKNIQYF.

The J gene is TRBJ1-1, the V gene TRBV6-2 or TRBV6-3, with 7 bases that match TRBD1. The J segment lost 5 bases and the V segment lost 6 bases, leaving 15 bases of the junction unmatched. Germline values: CDR1 MNHEY, CDR2 SVGEGT. The CDR3 has 16 residues. The CDR3 is CASSPPIRQGRTEAFF. CDR3 in DNA: TGTGCCAGCAGCCCTCCAATTCGACAGGGACGGACTGAAGCTTTCTTT.

V and J are TRBV14 and TRBJ2-5, with 8 positions matching TRBD1. Germline V lookup: CDR1 SGHDN, CDR2 FVKESK. The CDR3 covers 16 residues. Trimming cost V 6 bases and J 4 bases; bases outside gene matches: 13. CDR3: CASSPFPGQVGETQYF. The CDR3, as DNA: TGTGCCAGCAGTCCTTTTCCGGGACAGGTGGGAGAGACCCAGTACTTC. The entire variable domain, with the rest obtained from reference TRBV14 and TRBJ2-5, is as follows: EAGVTQFPSHSVIEKGQTVTLRCDPISGHDNLYWYRRVMGKEIKFLLHFVKESKQDESGMPNNRFLAERTGGTYSTLKVQPAELEDSGVYFCASSPFPGQVGETQYFGPGTRLLVL.

This chain uses TRBV10-3 with TRBJ1-2; no clear D. The CDR3 covers 9 residues. V was shortened by 11 bases and J by 10 bases, with 11 bases between the two germline ends. Germline values: CDR1 ENHRY, CDR2 SYGVKD. The CDR3 protein is CAPFSFYTF. The CDR3 coding sequence is TGTGCCCCTTTTTCCTTCTACACCTTC.

This chain links TRBV4-1 with TRBJ1-5, with TRBD1 matching 7 bases. The germline CDR1 and CDR2 sequences are MGHRA and YSYEKL. After removal of 3 bases from V and 6 bases from J, the junction contained 8 bases not matched to a gene. CDR3 length: 15 residues. DNA of the CDR3: TGCGCCAGCAGCCAGAGGACAGGAGTCGGTCAGCCCCAGCATTTT. It codes for CASSQRTGVGQPQHF.

The genes are TRBV30 and TRBJ2-1; 9 nucleotides line up with TRBD1. The length of the CDR3 is 13 residues. V dropped 4 bases and J dropped 11; count of bases not matched to a gene: 9. Germline V CDR1 and CDR2: GTSNPN, SVGIG (reference sequence). The DNA for the CDR3 is TGTGCCTGGATGCGGGACAGGGACCTAAAGCAGTTCTTC. Protein: CAWMRDRDLKQFF.

The chain uses TRBV11-2 and TRBJ2-5, with TRBD1 identical over 8 bases. J lost 5 bases, V lost 6 bases, and 11 bases had no gene match. This CDR3 contains 15 residues. Germline values: CDR1 SGHAT, CDR2 FQNNGV. The chain's CDR3 is CASRHGQGPWETQYF. CDR3 sequence (DNA): TGTGCCAGCAGACACGGACAGGGCCCCTGGGAGACCCAGTACTTC.

This chain uses TRBV5-5 with TRBJ1-1; D is possibly TRBD1 (5 bases). The germline V gene has CDR1 SGHKS and CDR2 YYEKEE (reference sequence). The germline V and J ends were trimmed by 6 bases and 0 bases, with 12 bases remaining between them. There are 14 residues in the CDR3. Here the CDR3 DNA reads TGTGCCAGCACCGTAGGGGTAATGAACACTGAAGCTTTCTTT. This encodes CASTVGVMNTEAFF.

The chain links TRBV7-3 to TRBJ2-7, with D possibly TRBD2 on 6 matching bases. V was shortened by 2 bases and J by 2 bases, with 10 bases between the two germline ends. Germline V gene lookup returns CDR1 SGHTA and CDR2 FQGTGA. There are 14 residues in the CDR3. The CDR3 is CASSLFPGAYEQYF. The CDR3 DNA follows: TGTGCCAGCAGCTTATTCCCGGGGGCCTACGAGCAGTACTTC.

The chain links TRBV12-3 or TRBV12-4 to TRBJ2-2; the D is unclear. CDR3 size: 13 residues. V was pared by 6 bases and J by 8 bases, with 13 bases between. The CDR3 region is CASSLRSGGELFF. The DNA of the CDR3 is TGTGCCAGCAGCCTCCGGTCAGGAGGGGAGCTGTTTTTT.

The chain recombines TRBV30 with TRBJ2-7, with D possibly matching TRBD2 (5 bases). The CDR3 runs 12 residues. Germline V gives CDR1 GTSNPN, CDR2 SVGIG (reference sequence). Trimming removed 7 bases from V and 0 bases from J, with 10 bases in between. The CDR3 nucleotides are TGTGCCTTCGGGAAATTCTCCTACGAGCAGTACTTC. It yields the protein CAFGKFSYEQYF. The whole variable domain, remainder taken from reference TRBV30 and TRBJ2-7, is SQTIHQWPATLVQPVGSPLSLECTVEGTSNPNLYWYRQAAGRGLQLLFYSVGIGQISSEVPQNLSASRPQDRQFILSSKKLLLSDSGFYLCAFGKFSYEQYFGPGTRLTVT.

V usage is TRBV10-1 and J usage is TRBJ2-7; D is undetermined. CDR3 size: 12 residues. V was shortened by 4 bases and J by 3 bases, with 7 bases between the two germline ends. The germline gives CDR1 WNHNN, CDR2 SYGVQD (reference sequence). CDR3 sequence reads: CASSATFYEQYF. DNA of the CDR3: TGCGCCAGCAGTGCGACATTCTACGAGCAGTACTTC.

The rearrangement uses TRBV30 and TRBJ1-6; 10 bases are a match to TRBD1. Germline CDR1 reads GTSNPN; CDR2 reads SVGIG (reference sequence). This CDR3 contains 13 residues. Losses at the gene ends were 4 bases for V and 14 bases for J; bases not matched to a gene: 8. The CDR3 protein is CAWKRQGAESLHF. The CDR3 DNA reads TGTGCCTGGAAAAGACAGGGGGCCGAGTCCCTCCACTTT.

The chain has TRBV7-9 and TRBJ1-5; D not resolved. Trimming cost V 0 bases and J 4 bases, with 4 bases left between them. The CDR3 totals 13 residues. The V gene's germline CDR1 is SEHNR and CDR2 FQNEAQ (reference sequence). The DNA for the CDR3 is TGTGCCAGCAGCTTAGCGGAGAATCAGCCCCAGCATTTT. Amino acid sequence: CASSLAENQPQHF.

V gene TRBV11-2 combines with J gene TRBJ2-5, with a possible D match to TRBD2 (5 bases). Germline V gene lookup returns CDR1 SGHAT and CDR2 FQNNGV. The CDR3 spans 14 residues. V lost 6 bases and J 4 bases, leaving 15 bases between the germline ends. Written as DNA, the CDR3 is TGTGCCAGCAGTTCCCTTAGGAGGAGAGAGACCCAGTACTTC. This codes for CASSSLRRRETQYF.

This clone showed up many times. V and J are TRBV9 and TRBJ1-1, with D hard to call. Per germline, CDR1 SGDLS and CDR2 YYNGEE. Deletions cut 0 bases from V and 2 bases from J, with 11 bases between. The CDR3 has 15 residues. The CDR3 nucleotides read TGTGCCAGCAGCGTAGGTCGGGGTGACAACACTGAAGCTTTCTTT. Protein sequence: CASSVGRGDNTEAFF. Based on the CDR3 plus reference TRBV9 and TRBJ1-1, the full variable domain is DSGVTQTPKHLITATGQRVTLRCSPRSGDLSVYWYQQSLDQGLQFLIQYYNGEERAKGNILERFSAQQFPDLHSELNLSSLELGDSALYFCASSVGRGDNTEAFFGQGTRLTVV.

This clone was seen a few times. The chain is built from TRBV6-6 and TRBJ1-2; D is perhaps TRBD1 (6 bases). Germline V gene sequence: CDR1 MNHNY, CDR2 SVGAGI (reference sequence). This CDR3 spans 14 amino acids. V lost 0 bases, J lost 8 bases, and 13 bases lay in between. The CDR3 DNA reads as TGTGCCAGCAGTTACTCGGACAGTCTAAAGGGCTACACCTTC. Its translation is CASSYSDSLKGYTF.

The chain couples TRBV7-9 to TRBJ2-5, with D maybe TRBD2 (6 bases). CDR1 is SEHNR, CDR2 FQNEAQ, per germline (reference sequence). The CDR3 is 14 residues long. Trimming removed 7 bases at V and 5 bases at J, with 17 bases between. The CDR3 spells CASKAGGFWETQYF. Here the CDR3 DNA reads TGTGCCAGCAAAGCAGGAGGGTTTTGGGAGACCCAGTACTTC. The variable domain in full, completed from reference TRBV7-9 and TRBJ2-5, reads DTGVSQNPRHKITKRGQNVTFRCDPISEHNRLYWYRQTLGQGPEFLTYFQNEAQLEKSRLLSDRFSAERPKGSFSTLEIQRTEQGDSAMYLCASKAGGFWETQYFGPGTRLLVL.

The chain carries TRBV2 and TRBJ1-1; D gene ambiguous. V lost 8 bases and J lost 0, with 16 bases in between. In germline, CDR1 is SNHLY, CDR2 FYNNEI. This CDR3 spans 15 amino acids. CDR3 protein: CASFLPAALNTEAFF. Here the CDR3 DNA reads TGTGCCAGCTTCTTGCCGGCGGCCTTGAACACTGAAGCTTTCTTT.

This rearrangement joins TRBV24-1 to TRBJ1-2; D is uncertain. Germline assignment: CDR1 KGHDR and CDR2 SFDVKD. Trimming removed 3 bases from V and 6 bases from J, with 10 bases in between. This CDR3 is built from 13 residues. CDR3 in amino acids: CATSDGGQDGYTF. Written as DNA, the CDR3 is TGTGCCACCAGTGATGGAGGGCAAGATGGCTACACCTTC.

This chain joins TRBV9 and TRBJ2-1; D perhaps matches TRBD1 (5 bases). The CDR3 runs 15 residues. The ends were cut back, 2 bases at V and 8 bases at J, with 17 bases in the middle. The germline gives CDR1 SGDLS, CDR2 YYNGEE. CDR3 loop: CASSVSTTQGYEQFF. The CDR3 coding sequence is TGTGCCAGCAGCGTCAGCACAACCCAGGGTTATGAGCAGTTCTTC.

The chain employs TRBV15 and TRBJ2-3; TRBD1 is a possible D gene (6 bases). Trimming shortened V by 5 bases and J by 1 base, and 19 bases separated the two germline ends. The CDR3 runs to 17 residues. Germline V lookup: CDR1 LNHNV, CDR2 YYDKDF (reference sequence). The CDR3 DNA is TGTGCCACCAGCCGATTTACCACAGGGTTGGGCACAGATACGCAGTATTTT. Residues: CATSRFTTGLGTDTQYF.

This clone was detected only a few times. The genes are TRBV11-2 and TRBJ1-1, with a tentative D call TRBD1 (5 bases). Per the germline V gene, CDR1 is SGHAT and CDR2 is FQNNGV. The CDR3 is 12 amino acids. V was cut by 6 bases and J by 0 bases, with 5 bases left in between. The CDR3 protein is CASRTVNTEAFF. The CDR3 DNA reads TGTGCCAGCAGGACAGTGAACACTGAAGCTTTCTTT.

The chain couples TRBV5-1 to TRBJ1-1, with 9 bases that match TRBD1. The CDR3 is made up of 14 amino acids. Germline-derived CDR1 and CDR2 are SGHRS and YFSETQ. Losses at the gene ends were 4 bases for V and 3 bases for J; bases not matched to a gene: 4. CDR3 protein: CASSRTGADTEAFF. DNA for the CDR3: TGCGCCAGCAGCCGGACAGGGGCGGACACTGAAGCTTTCTTT.

CDR3 residues: CASSLVQGASYEQYF. The CDR3 bases are TGTGCCAGCAGCTTAGTACAGGGGGCATCCTACGAGCAGTACTTC. The chain joins TRBV7-9 to TRBJ2-7; 9 nucleotides match TRBD1. CDR3 length: 15 amino acids. V was clipped by 1 base and J by 1 base; unmatched bases: 2. Looked up from germline, CDR1 is SEHNR and CDR2 is FQNEAQ (reference sequence). The complete variable domain, with remaining parts taken from reference TRBV7-9 and TRBJ2-7, reads DTGVSQNPRHKITKRGQNVTFRCDPISEHNRLYWYRQTLGQGPEFLTYFQNEAQLEKSRLLSDRFSAERPKGSFSTLEIQRTEQGDSAMYLCASSLVQGASYEQYFGPGTRLTVT.

The V and J genes are TRBV10-3 and TRBJ1-4; D might be TRBD1 (5 bases). The CDR3 is 15 residues long. Germline V gene data show CDR1 as ENHRY and CDR2 as SYGVKD. V was clipped by 3 bases and J by 3 bases, with 11 bases between them. The CDR3, as DNA: TGTGCCATCAGTGATTCGGGGGGGGCTAATGAAAAACTGTTTTTT. This translates into CAISDSGGANEKLFF.